This TCR beta chain was recovered during a study of T cell responses to AZD1222 COVID-19 vaccine. A note on this clone: The antigen is unknown.

Pooling was applied to second doses at about 4 or about 12 weeks. Study-wide results and caveats: Variant regions that are unmutated are reportedly the target of nearly half of spike-specific TCRs. Spike-specific TCR breadth and depth were elevated following two AZD1222 doses. Recipients of AZD1222 seropositive at baseline numbered only six or seven.

CDR3 length equals 14 residues. V lost 7 bases, J lost 6 bases, and 8 bases stayed unmatched. CDR1 and CDR2 (germline): MNHEY, SVGAGI. Profiling relied on immunoSEQ multiplex PCR, and the TCRdb table lists in-frame clones only, not all of them. The sample contains 110,000 or so clones, 88% of which appear only once. The genes are TRBV6-5 and TRBJ2-2; 7 bases fit TRBD2. The clonotype was recovered from an adult who received the AZD1222 COVID-19 vaccine. Sample: peripheral blood, taken 28 days after the second AZD1222 dose. The CDR3 spells CASKWGGSSGELFF. CDR3 in DNA: TGTGCCAGCAAGTGGGGAGGGAGTTCCGGGGAGCTGTTTTTT.